This T cell receptor (beta chain) is from a study of shared clonotypes between healthy human individuals. General study results and limits: Roughly 4.6% of naive CD4 clonotypes were common to a few donors.

Memory CD4+ cells were the fraction left after CD45RA+ naive selection. Turning to this clone: Its antigen remains unknown.

Several immunoSEQ plates received, in even portions, the genomic DNA of each subset. TCRdb's copy holds only in-frame clones and misses some; the assay was immunoSEQ multiplex PCR. Among a few million clones listed, 85% to 95% were seen once. This TCR came from a young man in good health. Some clones in this sample may be carry-over from other donors' samples. The sample was naive CD4+ T cells from PBMCs. Subset meaning: CD45RA+ positively selected.

CDR3 residues: CASRGADRFEKLFF. The CDR3 DNA is TGTGCCAGTAGAGGGGCAGATCGTTTTGAAAAACTGTTTTTT. The chain couples TRBV19 to TRBJ1-4; D is possibly TRBD1 (5 bases). Germline lookup yields CDR1 LNHDA and CDR2 SQIVND (reference sequence). The CDR3 runs 14 residues. V lost 6 bases, J lost 7 bases, and 15 bases lay in between.